Here is one T cell receptor beta chain with its context. The CDR3 consists of 10 residues. Deletions cut 5 bases from V and 6 bases from J, with 6 bases between. Germline V gives CDR1 DFQATT, CDR2 SNEGSKA (reference sequence). The data were taken from a study of CD8 T cells in Susac syndrome. Reverse transcription of roughly 0.5 to 1 ug RNA was carried out with random hexamers. TCRdb re-called the immunoSEQ multiplex PCR reads with MiXCR, one entry per CDR3 protein. This table holds under 200,000 distinct CDR3 sequences, approximately 95% found once. The TCR originated in a human donor with multiple sclerosis. Sequenced input: CD8+ T cells from PBMCs. This rearrangement joins TRBV20-1 to TRBJ2-3; D unclear. The CDR3 here is CSARYDTQYF. DNA of the CDR3: TGCAGTGCTCGTTATGATACGCAGTATTTT.